Here is one TCR beta chain with its context. The antigen remains undetermined. This sample was included in a study of cytotoxic CD8 clonotypes in ibrutinib-treated CLL. At the level of the study: Productive templates averaged approximately 260,000 per sample, and productive rearrangements 90,000 to 100,000. Findings and limits, study-wide: Once treatment began, public clonotypes, which were uncommon, contracted or stayed stable.

CDR1 is SGHNT, CDR2 YYREEE, per germline (reference sequence). V shed 1 base, J shed 1 base, and the junction held 3 bases outside the gene matches. CDR3 length: 15 residues. Cryopreserved PBMCs provided about 2 micrograms of genomic DNA for the TCR beta libraries. Produced via immunoSEQ multiplex PCR; TCRdb's table is partial and in-frame only. Altogether around 310,000 clones are present, more than 65% being singletons, with the ten largest covering approximately 7%. The source of this sequence is a human donor with chronic lymphocytic leukemia. Sequencing was performed on PBMCs, taken before ibrutinib treatment. The rearrangement uses TRBV5-4 and TRBJ2-5, with TRBD1 matching over 8 bases. The CDR3 DNA follows: TGTGCCAGCAGCTTGCCGGGACAGGCCCAAGAGACCCAGTACTTC. It is translated as CASSLPGQAQETQYF.